The source of this T cell receptor beta chain is a study of blood T cells in healthy people across ages. V was clipped by 0 bases and J by 2 bases, with 3 bases between them. Germline loops: CDR1 ENHRY, CDR2 SYGVKD. CDR3 length: 13 amino acids. A second about 6 to 12 cycle PCR used barcoded and J-beta primers. TCRdb reprocessed the 5' RACE reads via MiXCR and lists one record per CDR3 protein. The top ten clones hold under 4.5% of a sample with about 800,000 distinct CDR3 sequences, approximately 25% of them seen once. The study drew donors from healthy Caucasian individuals in Russia aged roughly 6 to 95. Per sample, a minimum of 6.5 million PBMCs were isolated. The table lists this clonotype with a few counts. Another study also made use of these data, one on T cells of mothers and their children. This second report adds: Slightly higher but non-significant overlap marked related mother-child pairs versus unrelated pairs.

Material: blood. This rearrangement joins TRBV10-3 to TRBJ2-3; D gene uncertain. The clonotype originates from a boy between 10 and 17 years old in good health. DNA for the CDR3: TGTGCCATCAGTGAGTCGTCCACAGATACGCAGTATTTT. Encoded protein: CAISESSTDTQYF.